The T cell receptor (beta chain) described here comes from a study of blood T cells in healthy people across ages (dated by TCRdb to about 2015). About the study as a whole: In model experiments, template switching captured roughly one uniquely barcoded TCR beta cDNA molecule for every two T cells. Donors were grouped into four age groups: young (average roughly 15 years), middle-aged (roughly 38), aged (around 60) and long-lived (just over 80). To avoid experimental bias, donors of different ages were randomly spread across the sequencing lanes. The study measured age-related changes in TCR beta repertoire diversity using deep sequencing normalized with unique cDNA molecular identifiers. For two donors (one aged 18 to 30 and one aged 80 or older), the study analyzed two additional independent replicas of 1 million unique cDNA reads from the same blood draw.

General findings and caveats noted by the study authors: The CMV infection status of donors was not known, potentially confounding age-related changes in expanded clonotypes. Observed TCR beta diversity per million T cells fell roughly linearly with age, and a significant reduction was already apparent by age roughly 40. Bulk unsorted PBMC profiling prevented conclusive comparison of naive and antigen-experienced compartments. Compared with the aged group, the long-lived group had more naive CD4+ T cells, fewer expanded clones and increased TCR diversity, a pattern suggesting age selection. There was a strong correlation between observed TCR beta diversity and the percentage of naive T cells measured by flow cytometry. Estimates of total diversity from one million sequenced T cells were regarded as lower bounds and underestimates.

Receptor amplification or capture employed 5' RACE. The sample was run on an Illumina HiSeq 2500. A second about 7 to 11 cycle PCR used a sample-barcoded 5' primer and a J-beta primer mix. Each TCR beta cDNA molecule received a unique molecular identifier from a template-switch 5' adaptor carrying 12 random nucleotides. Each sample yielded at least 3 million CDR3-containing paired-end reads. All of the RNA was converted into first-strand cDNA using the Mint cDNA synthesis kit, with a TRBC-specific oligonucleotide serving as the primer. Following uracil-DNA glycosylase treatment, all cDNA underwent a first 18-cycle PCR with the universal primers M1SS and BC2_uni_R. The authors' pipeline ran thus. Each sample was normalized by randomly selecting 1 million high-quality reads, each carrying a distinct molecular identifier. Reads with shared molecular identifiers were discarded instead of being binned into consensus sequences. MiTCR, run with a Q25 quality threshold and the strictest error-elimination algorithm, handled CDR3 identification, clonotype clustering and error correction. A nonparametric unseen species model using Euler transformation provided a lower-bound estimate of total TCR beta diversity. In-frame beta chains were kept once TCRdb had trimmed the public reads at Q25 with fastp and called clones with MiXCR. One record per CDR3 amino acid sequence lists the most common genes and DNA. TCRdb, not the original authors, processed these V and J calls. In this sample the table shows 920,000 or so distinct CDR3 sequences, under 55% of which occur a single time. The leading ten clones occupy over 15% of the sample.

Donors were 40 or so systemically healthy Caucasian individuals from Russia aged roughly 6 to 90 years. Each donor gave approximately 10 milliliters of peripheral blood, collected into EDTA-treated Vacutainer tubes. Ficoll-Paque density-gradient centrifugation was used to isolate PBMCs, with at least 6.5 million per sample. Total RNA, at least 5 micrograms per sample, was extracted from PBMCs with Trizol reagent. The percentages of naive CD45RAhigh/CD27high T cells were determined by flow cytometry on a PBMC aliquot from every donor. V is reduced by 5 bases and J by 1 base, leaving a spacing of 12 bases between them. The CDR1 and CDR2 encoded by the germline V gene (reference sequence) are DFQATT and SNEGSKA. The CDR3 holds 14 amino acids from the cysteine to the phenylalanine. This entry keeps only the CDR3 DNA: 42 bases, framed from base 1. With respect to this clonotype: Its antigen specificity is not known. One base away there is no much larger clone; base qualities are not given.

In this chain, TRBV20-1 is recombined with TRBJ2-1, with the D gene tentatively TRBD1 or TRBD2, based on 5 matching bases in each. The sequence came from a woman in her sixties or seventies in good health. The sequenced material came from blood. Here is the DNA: TGCAGTGCTTCTCGGGGCGAGTCCTACAATGAGCAGTTCTTC. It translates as CSASRGESYNEQFF.